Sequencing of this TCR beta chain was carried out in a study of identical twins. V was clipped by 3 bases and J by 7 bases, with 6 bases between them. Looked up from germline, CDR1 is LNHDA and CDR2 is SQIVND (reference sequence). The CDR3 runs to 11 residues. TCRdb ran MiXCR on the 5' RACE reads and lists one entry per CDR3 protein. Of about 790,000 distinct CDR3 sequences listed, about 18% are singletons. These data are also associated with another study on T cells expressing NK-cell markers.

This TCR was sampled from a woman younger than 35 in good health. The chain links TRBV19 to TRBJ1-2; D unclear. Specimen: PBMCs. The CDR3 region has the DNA TGTGCCAGTAGTATTGGGTTTGGCTACACCTTC. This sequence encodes CASSIGFGYTF.